Below, 27 T cell receptor beta chains from the same sample are listed, as sequenced in a study of beta chain features in type 1 diabetes. Study-wide findings and caveats: When Type 1 diabetes patients were examined, their TCRB CDR3s proved moderately but significantly shorter in all four CD4+ subsets.

Their specific antigens are unknown. The investigators reverse transcribed all of the isolated RNA, so they sequenced expressed TCRB transcripts. Some clones are missing from TCRdb's copy, which holds only in-frame ones; the method was immunoSEQ multiplex PCR. This table has some 130,000 clones, 7.5% to 9.5% appearing once. The material sequenced was central memory CD4+ T cells from blood. These receptors were obtained from a man aged 25 to 45 with type 1 diabetes.

This clone was observed a handful of times. The chain links TRBV4-2 to TRBJ2-2, with TRBD1 identical over 7 bases. Germline values: CDR1 LGHNA, CDR2 YNFKEQ. Trimming took 1 base from V and 0 from J; bases not matched to a gene: 5. This CDR3 is 17 amino acids long. CDR3 in DNA: TGTGCCAGCAGCCAAGTTGCAGGGGGTGCGAACACCGGGGAGCTGTTTTTT. This codes for CASSQVAGGANTGELFF.

This clone has a handful of counts. The chain is built from TRBV9 and TRBJ2-3, with 11 nucleotides matching TRBD2. Germline CDR1 and CDR2: SGDLS and YYNGEE. Trimming cost V 0 bases and J 6 bases; bases outside gene matches: 6. The CDR3 spans 16 residues. The CDR3, as DNA: TGTGCCAGCAGCGTAGAAAGGGCTAGCGGGGGGGATACGCAGTATTTT. This translates into CASSVERASGGDTQYF. Full variable domain (rest looked up from reference TRBV9 and TRBJ2-3): DSGVTQTPKHLITATGQRVTLRCSPRSGDLSVYWYQQSLDQGLQFLIQYYNGEERAKGNILERFSAQQFPDLHSELNLSSLELGDSALYFCASSVERASGGDTQYFGPGTRLTVL.

This clone was found a few times. V and J are TRBV7-3 and TRBJ2-1, with TRBD2 as a possible D gene (5 bases). Trimming stripped 8 bases from V and 8 bases from J, with 25 bases between. Germline V gene data show CDR1 as SGHTA and CDR2 as FQGTGA. The CDR3 is 16 amino acids. For the CDR3, the DNA is TGTGCCAGCGGAGAGGGATTAAGGGCGCGAGGGTATGAGCAGTTCTTC. Amino acid sequence: CASGEGLRARGYEQFF.

This rearrangement joins TRBV5-4 to TRBJ2-5; 8 bases are shared with TRBD2. Trimming took 2 bases from V and 3 from J; bases not matched to a gene: 6. Germline lookup yields CDR1 SGHNT and CDR2 YYREEE (reference sequence). The CDR3 is 15 residues long. Written as DNA, the CDR3 is TGTGCCAGCAGCTTAGCGGGGGCCGGGGAAGAGACCCAGTACTTC. Its translation: CASSLAGAGEETQYF.

The J gene is TRBJ2-1, the V gene TRBV7-2, with 7 positions matching TRBD2. The germline V gene encodes CDR1 SGHTA and CDR2 FQGNSA. V lost 7 bases to trimming and J lost 4 bases; unmatched junction nucleotides: 7. The CDR3 runs to 14 residues. Here the CDR3 DNA reads TGTGCCAGCACCCGACTAGCCCTATACAATGAGCAGTTCTTC. This encodes CASTRLALYNEQFF.

This clone was counted between two and nine times. The V gene is TRBV27, the J gene TRBJ1-2, with D perhaps matching TRBD1 (6 bases). CDR1 and CDR2 (germline): MNHEY, SMNVEV (reference sequence). The CDR3 loop spans 15 amino acids. Trimming cost V 6 bases and J 0 bases, with 14 bases left between them. In DNA, the CDR3 is TGTGCCAGCAGGAGGACAGCTGATTCTAACTATGGCTACACCTTC. This sequence encodes CASRRTADSNYGYTF.

This clone has only a few counts. This chain connects TRBV2 to TRBJ2-3; D perhaps matches TRBD2 (5 bases). CDR1 and CDR2 from the germline V gene are SNHLY and FYNNEI. With 5 bases removed from V and 5 bases from J, the gap between germline ends came to 5 bases. This CDR3 has 11 amino acids. The CDR3 is CASSRGDTQYF. DNA for the CDR3: TGTGCCAGCAGTCGGGGAGATACGCAGTATTTT.

A few counts support this clone. V gene TRBV27 combines with J gene TRBJ1-2, with D maybe TRBD1 (5 bases). The length of the CDR3 is 14 residues. CDR1 and CDR2 from the germline V gene are MNHEY and SMNVEV (reference sequence). Deletions cut 6 bases from V and 4 bases from J, with 15 bases between. The DNA of the CDR3 is TGTGCCAGCAGCCGCTGGGACTCCGGCTATGGCTACACCTTC. This encodes CASSRWDSGYGYTF.

Here the CDR3 DNA reads TGTGCCAGCAGCCTAAAGCAGGGACACGACTACGAGCAGTACTTC. Translating gives CASSLKQGHDYEQYF. This chain uses TRBV4-2 with TRBJ2-7, with a possible D match to TRBD1 (6 bases). This CDR3 is 15 amino acids long. Per germline, CDR1 LGHNA and CDR2 YNFKEQ. V lost 4 bases, J lost 3 bases, and 16 bases lay in between.

The V and J genes are TRBV7-9 and TRBJ2-3; 10 positions match TRBD1. In germline, CDR1 is SEHNR, CDR2 FQNEAQ (reference sequence). The CDR3 sequence is 15 residues long. The ends lost 5 bases at V and 6 bases at J; junction bases unmatched: 8. The CDR3 is CASSRSGTGADTQYF. The CDR3 bases are TGTGCCAGCAGCCGGTCCGGGACAGGGGCGGATACGCAGTATTTT.

This rearrangement joins TRBV9 to TRBJ2-5; no clear D gene. This CDR3 contains 14 residues. The ends were cut back, 1 base at V and 4 bases at J, with 11 bases in the middle. Germline CDR1 is SGDLS and CDR2 is YYNGEE. CDR3 residues: CASSVRPGGETQYF. The CDR3 DNA sequence: TGTGCCAGCAGCGTAAGGCCCGGCGGAGAGACCCAGTACTTC.

Only a few counts were recorded for this clone. The rearrangement uses TRBV30 and TRBJ2-1; 13 bases are shared with TRBD2. The CDR3 length is 14 residues. Germline CDR1 reads GTSNPN; CDR2 reads SVGIG (reference sequence). J was trimmed by 9 bases and V by 2 bases; bases with no gene match: 4. The chain's CDR3 is CAWSTSGGAFEQFF. The CDR3 coding sequence is TGTGCCTGGAGTACTAGCGGGGGGGCCTTTGAGCAGTTCTTC. Full variable domain (rest looked up from reference TRBV30 and TRBJ2-1): SQTIHQWPATLVQPVGSPLSLECTVEGTSNPNLYWYRQAAGRGLQLLFYSVGIGQISSEVPQNLSASRPQDRQFILSSKKLLLSDSGFYLCAWSTSGGAFEQFFGPGTRLTVL.

The chain has TRBV5-1 and TRBJ2-5; a possible D gene is TRBD2 (6 bases). Trimming took off 3 bases at V and 5 bases at J, with 11 bases between the two ends. The CDR3 sequence is 13 residues long. Germline lookup yields CDR1 SGHRS and CDR2 YFSETQ. CDR3 in amino acids: CASSSLARETQYF. The CDR3 region has the DNA TGCGCCAGCAGCTCTCTAGCGCGGGAGACCCAGTACTTC.

The V and J genes are TRBV29-1 and TRBJ1-2; a weak D match, TRBD1 (5 bases). The CDR3 consists of 11 residues. V was shortened by 6 bases and J by 7 bases, with 12 bases between the two germline ends. Germline V gene lookup returns CDR1 SQVTM and CDR2 ANQGSEA. The CDR3: CSVHGGGGYTF. As DNA, the CDR3 is TGCAGCGTCCACGGCGGGGGTGGCTACACCTTC.

This rearrangement joins TRBV7-2 to TRBJ1-6, with D possibly being TRBD1 (6 bases). This CDR3 region has 14 residues. Germline loops: CDR1 SGHTA, CDR2 FQGNSA. V lost 2 bases and J lost 10, with 12 bases in between. DNA of the CDR3: TGTGCCAGCAGCTTAACAGGGTACGAATCACCCCTCCACTTT. Protein sequence: CASSLTGYESPLHF.

The CDR3 sequence: CASSIEPTGHYNEQFF. The CDR3 nucleotides are TGTGCCAGTAGTATAGAGCCGACTGGACACTACAATGAGCAGTTCTTC. The chain links TRBV19 to TRBJ2-1, with TRBD1 as a possible D gene (5 bases). CDR3 length equals 16 residues. The V gene's germline CDR1 is LNHDA and CDR2 SQIVND (reference sequence). The germline V and J ends were trimmed by 0 bases and 3 bases, with 12 bases remaining between them.

This clone was seen a handful of times. The same CDR3 arises from other DNA sequences in this sample as well. The chain uses TRBV2 and TRBJ2-5; perhaps TRBD2 as D (5 bases). CDR1 and CDR2 (germline): SNHLY, FYNNEI. The CDR3 covers 12 residues. V was shortened by 0 bases and J by 7 bases, with 6 bases between the two germline ends. CDR3 in DNA: TGTGCCAGCAGTGAAGCAAGCGGGACCCAGTACTTC. It encodes CASSEASGTQYF.

The chain joins TRBV5-1 to TRBJ1-4; D is unresolved. The V and J ends lost 0 bases and 3 bases respectively, with 9 bases between them. CDR1 and CDR2 (germline): SGHRS, YFSETQ. This CDR3 is built from 15 residues. The CDR3 nucleotides are TGCGCCAGCAGCTTGGGAGGGCTGTCTAATGAAAAACTGTTTTTT. Its protein product is CASSLGGLSNEKLFF. Using reference TRBV5-1 and TRBJ1-4 for the parts outside the CDR3, the full variable domain is KAGVTQTPRYLIKTRGQQVTLSCSPISGHRSVSWYQQTPGQGLQFLFEYFSETQRNKGNFPGRFSGRQFSNSRSEMNVSTLELGDSALYLCASSLGGLSNEKLFFGSGTQLSVL.

The CDR3 is CAISELGQVNNEQFF. Here the CDR3 DNA reads TGTGCCATCAGTGAACTGGGACAGGTAAACAATGAGCAGTTCTTC. The chain has TRBV10-3 and TRBJ2-1, with TRBD1 identical over 8 bases. This CDR3 has 15 amino acids. The V segment lost 3 bases and the J segment 5 bases; nucleotides outside the gene matches: 6. Germline CDR1 is ENHRY and CDR2 is SYGVKD.

The chain uses TRBV28 and TRBJ1-1; no clear D. V lost 7 bases to trimming and J lost 1 base, with 7 bases between them. Per the germline V gene, CDR1 is MDHEN and CDR2 is SYDVKM. The CDR3 has 12 amino acids. CDR3 bases: TGTGCCAGCAACCGACAGAACACTGAAGCTTTCTTT. Protein product: CASNRQNTEAFF. Full variable domain (outside the CDR3, taken from reference TRBV28 and TRBJ1-1): DVKVTQSSRYLVKRTGEKVFLECVQDMDHENMFWYRQDPGLGLRLIYFSYDVKMKEKGDIPEGYSVSREKKERFSLILESASTNQTSMYLCASNRQNTEAFFGQGTRLTVV.

The rearrangement joins TRBV28 to TRBJ1-1; 8 nucleotides line up with TRBD1. The CDR3 sequence is 15 residues long. Losses at the gene ends were 4 bases for V and 6 bases for J; bases not matched to a gene: 10. Germline V CDR1 and CDR2: MDHEN, SYDVKM. The CDR3 region is CASSSSQGVMAEAFF. CDR3 DNA: TGTGCCAGCAGTTCCTCACAGGGGGTGATGGCTGAAGCTTTCTTT.

The rearrangement uses TRBV5-1 and TRBJ1-6; D gene ambiguous. Germline values: CDR1 SGHRS, CDR2 YFSETQ. The CDR3 has 13 residues. Trimming removed 5 bases at V and 7 bases at J, with 10 bases between. The CDR3 coding sequence is TGCGCCAGCAGGCAGGTGACGAATTCACCCCTCCACTTT. Translated, it gives CASRQVTNSPLHF.

A few counts support this clone. CDR3 sequence: CSVDSFFYGYTF. The CDR3 nucleotides are TGCAGCGTTGATTCTTTTTTTTATGGCTACACCTTC. The chain recombines TRBV29-1 with TRBJ1-2; no reliable D call. V gave up 3 bases and J gave up 5 bases, with 10 bases separating them. Germline loops: CDR1 SQVTM, CDR2 ANQGSEA. The CDR3 consists of 12 residues.

The chain employs TRBV7-8 and TRBJ2-1, with D possibly being TRBD2 (5 bases). The CDR3 sequence is 13 residues long. The germline V gene encodes CDR1 SGHVS and CDR2 FQNEAQ. V was trimmed by 5 bases and J by 5 bases, leaving 10 bases between them. CDR3 sequence reads: CASSPSRDNEQFF. CDR3 bases: TGTGCCAGCAGCCCCTCGAGGGACAATGAGCAGTTCTTC. The full variable domain, rest sourced from reference TRBV7-8 and TRBJ2-1, is GAGVSQSPRYKVAKRGQDVALRCDPISGHVSLFWYQQALGQGPEFLTYFQNEAQLDKSGLPSDRFFAERPEGSVSTLKIQRTQQEDSAVYLCASSPSRDNEQFFGPGTRLTVL.

This sequence joins TRBV6-5 and TRBJ2-1; no clear D gene. The germline V gene encodes CDR1 MNHEY and CDR2 SVGAGI. The V gene lost 6 bases and the J gene lost 0 bases, with 9 bases spanning the gap. The CDR3 runs to 14 residues. The CDR3 DNA follows: TGTGCCAGCAGAGAGGCGAGCTCCTACAATGAGCAGTTCTTC. Protein sequence: CASREASSYNEQFF.

The chain combines TRBV5-6 with TRBJ1-4; TRBD1 matches at 7 bases. Germline trimming cut 6 bases from V and 6 bases from J; bases unmatched to any gene: 2. The CDR3 contains 12 residues. Per the germline V gene, CDR1 is SGHDT and CDR2 is YYEEEE. CDR3 DNA: TGTGCCAGCACCGGGACAGATGAAAAACTGTTTTTT. It codes for CASTGTDEKLFF.

The CDR3 DNA is TGTGCCAGCAGTTACGTTACTAGCGGGGGGGCCGAGACCCAGTACTTC. Residues: CASSYVTSGGAETQYF. The chain employs TRBV6-5 and TRBJ2-5, with TRBD2 matching over 13 bases. CDR1 is MNHEY, CDR2 SVGAGI, per germline. The V segment lost 2 bases and the J segment 5 bases; nucleotides outside the gene matches: 5. The CDR3 loop spans 16 amino acids.